Listed here are 31 T cell receptor beta chains from one sample, sequenced in a study of cytomegalovirus exposure and HLA in healthy donors. 60 Vbeta and 13 Jbeta primers were used in PCR. Assay: immunoSEQ multiplex PCR; the TCRdb copy retains only in-frame clones and omits some. The sample yields under 200,000 clones, around three quarters seen once. Specimen: PBMCs. These receptors all come from a man between 40 and 49 years old in good health and CMV-seronegative.

V is TRBV28 and J is TRBJ1-4, with TRBD1 matching over 12 bases. CDR1 and CDR2 from the germline V gene are MDHEN and SYDVKM. CDR3 length: 15 amino acids. Trimming removed 6 bases from V and 8 bases from J; junction bases left unmatched: 7. The CDR3 coding sequence is TGTGCCAGCAGGGGGACAGGGGGCGTTACAGAAAAACTGTTTTTT. This sequence encodes CASRGTGGVTEKLFF. Using reference TRBV28 and TRBJ1-4 for the parts outside the CDR3, the full variable domain is DVKVTQSSRYLVKRTGEKVFLECVQDMDHENMFWYRQDPGLGLRLIYFSYDVKMKEKGDIPEGYSVSREKKERFSLILESASTNQTSMYLCASRGTGGVTEKLFFGSGTQLSVL.

The chain joins TRBV6-1 to TRBJ2-5, with 7 nucleotides matching TRBD2. The V gene end was trimmed by 4 bases and the J gene end by 4 bases; junction bases not matched to a gene: 3. Looked up from germline, CDR1 is MNHNS and CDR2 is SASEGT. This CDR3 comprises 13 residues. The CDR3 region is CASSGASGETQYF. The CDR3 DNA follows: TGTGCCAGCAGTGGGGCTAGCGGAGAGACCCAGTACTTC.

V gene TRBV14 combines with J gene TRBJ2-2; a possible D gene is TRBD2 (6 bases). Deletions cut 3 bases from V and 6 bases from J, with 8 bases between. Germline lookup yields CDR1 SGHDN and CDR2 FVKESK. The CDR3 is 13 amino acids. CDR3 in DNA: TGTGCCAGCAGCCAGACTAGACCCGGGGAGCTGTTTTTT. It specifies CASSQTRPGELFF.

In its sample, this clone was seen a few times. The V call is TRBV6-1, the J call TRBJ2-1; 8 bases are a match to TRBD2. This CDR3 spans 15 amino acids. CDR1 and CDR2 (germline): MNHNS, SASEGT. V lost 2 bases and J lost 1; bases outside the gene matches: 1. CDR3 bases: TGTGCCAGCAGTGAAACTAGCGGTTCCTACAATGAGCAGTTCTTC. Translated: CASSETSGSYNEQFF.

The chain has TRBV5-6 and TRBJ2-7; perhaps TRBD1 as D (6 bases). Deletions cut 3 bases from V and 0 bases from J, with 10 bases between. This CDR3 contains 14 residues. Germline CDR1 SGHDT, CDR2 YYEEEE. The CDR3 nucleotides read TGTGCCAGCAGCTATGGGGACATCTCCTACGAGCAGTACTTC. This codes for CASSYGDISYEQYF. The whole variable domain, filled in from reference TRBV5-6 and TRBJ2-7, reads DAGVTQSPTHLIKTRGQQVTLRCSPKSGHDTVSWYQQALGQGPQFIFQYYEEEERQRGNFPDRFSGHQFPNYSSELNVNALLLGDSALYLCASSYGDISYEQYFGPGTRLTVT.

This rearrangement joins TRBV7-3 to TRBJ2-3, with 7 positions matching TRBD2. This CDR3 spans 15 amino acids. V was pared by 5 bases and J by 0 bases, with 5 bases of the junction left unmatched. The germline CDR1 and CDR2 sequences are SGHTA and FQGTGA. CDR3 loop: CASSIDSGSTDTQYF. CDR3 in DNA: TGTGCCAGCAGCATCGATAGCGGGAGCACAGATACGCAGTATTTT.

The sample holds a few counts of this clone. The V and J genes are TRBV4-1 and TRBJ2-3; the match to TRBD1 covers 7 bases. Trimming removed 5 bases from V and 0 bases from J; junction bases left unmatched: 8. Per germline, CDR1 MGHRA and CDR2 YSYEKL. This CDR3 spans 16 amino acids. CDR3 loop: CASSFSGTESTDTQYF. The DNA of the CDR3 is TGCGCCAGCAGCTTTTCCGGGACAGAGAGCACAGATACGCAGTATTTT.

The J gene is TRBJ1-1, the V gene TRBV5-4, with 12 bases matching TRBD1. CDR1 is SGHNT, CDR2 YYREEE, per germline (reference sequence). The J segment lost 6 bases and the V segment lost 4 bases, leaving 10 bases of the junction unmatched. The CDR3 is 16 residues long. The CDR3 sequence: CASSRRDRGPPAEAFF. DNA of the CDR3: TGTGCCAGCAGCAGGAGGGACAGGGGGCCTCCAGCTGAAGCTTTCTTT.

The chain recombines TRBV28 with TRBJ1-1, with a tentative D call TRBD1 (6 bases). The germline gives CDR1 MDHEN, CDR2 SYDVKM. The CDR3 spans 13 residues. The CDR3 region has the DNA TGTGCAACCCAGGGGCCTACGGGCACTGAAGCTTTCTTT. Amino acids: CATQGPTGTEAFF.

A few counts support this clone. The V gene is TRBV7-9, the J gene TRBJ2-5; 7 bases map to TRBD1. Germline trimming cut 5 bases from V and 5 bases from J; bases unmatched to any gene: 11. The length of the CDR3 is 15 residues. Germline assignment: CDR1 SEHNR and CDR2 FQNEAQ (reference sequence). CDR3 protein: CASSAGTATQETQYF. The DNA of the CDR3 is TGTGCCAGCAGCGCCGGGACAGCGACTCAGGAGACCCAGTACTTC.

This chain connects TRBV27 to TRBJ1-2; TRBD1 matches 7 bases. Germline V gene data show CDR1 as MNHEY and CDR2 as SMNVEV (reference sequence). The CDR3 is 17 amino acids. The trim removed 0 bases at V and 4 bases at J, leaving 11 bases unmatched. The CDR3 here is CASSLSGGARLTYGYTF. CDR3 in DNA: TGTGCCAGCAGTTTATCAGGGGGCGCCCGCCTTACCTATGGCTACACCTTC.

The chain couples TRBV4-1 to TRBJ1-4; a possible D gene is TRBD1 (5 bases). Per germline, CDR1 MGHRA and CDR2 YSYEKL. This CDR3 region has 15 residues. The V and J ends lost 5 bases and 1 base respectively, with 11 bases between them. The chain's CDR3 is CASSLPGLTNEKLFF. DNA for the CDR3: TGCGCCAGCAGCTTACCGGGACTAACTAATGAAAAACTGTTTTTT.

The chain recombines TRBV19 with TRBJ2-1; TRBD2 matches 12 bases. Unmatched junction bases numbered 10, after V lost 0 bases and J lost 4 bases. The CDR3 has 19 residues. The germline gives CDR1 LNHDA, CDR2 SQIVND (reference sequence). The CDR3, as DNA: TGTGCCAGTAGTATAGATCTACTAGCGGGAGGTCAGAGTTACAATGAGCAGTTCTTC. Translating it yields CASSIDLLAGGQSYNEQFF.

The chain carries TRBV7-2 and TRBJ2-7; 7 positions match TRBD1. Germline lookup yields CDR1 SGHTA and CDR2 FQGNSA. The CDR3 runs to 14 residues. V gave up 5 bases and J gave up 3 bases; unmatched junction bases: 7. CDR3: CASSAGTELYEQYF. The CDR3 DNA sequence: TGTGCCAGCAGCGCCGGGACAGAACTCTACGAGCAGTACTTC.

V usage is TRBV13 and J usage is TRBJ2-3; TRBD1 matches 8 bases. Per germline, CDR1 PRHDT and CDR2 FYEKMQ (reference sequence). The CDR3 consists of 16 residues. The V and J ends lost 8 bases and 4 bases, in that order; junction bases with no gene match: 14. CDR3 DNA sequence: TGTGCCAGCGGCGATTTCAGGGGGCTATTCGCAGATACGCAGTATTTT. Its translation is CASGDFRGLFADTQYF. Full variable domain (outside the CDR3, taken from reference TRBV13 and TRBJ2-3): AAGVIQSPRHLIKEKRETATLKCYPIPRHDTVYWYQQGPGQDPQFLISFYEKMQSDKGSIPDRFSAQQFSDYHSELNMSSLELGDSALYFCASGDFRGLFADTQYFGPGTRLTVL.

This clone was picked up one time. V is TRBV2 and J is TRBJ2-3; D remains ambiguous. V was shortened by 8 bases and J by 3 bases, with 18 bases between the two germline ends. The CDR3 is made up of 15 amino acids. Germline V gene data show CDR1 as SNHLY and CDR2 as FYNNEI. In DNA form, the CDR3 reads TGTGCCAGCGCGATGTCCAGACTTAGGACAGATACGCAGTATTTT. Translated: CASAMSRLRTDTQYF.

The V call is TRBV6-6, the J call TRBJ2-1; 7 nucleotides match TRBD2. V trimming: 6 bases; J trimming: 11 bases; junction bases outside the gene matches: 7. Germline V lookup: CDR1 MNHNY, CDR2 SVGAGI (reference sequence). This CDR3 has 12 amino acids. Here the CDR3 reads CASSPAGDQQFF. CDR3 coding DNA: TGTGCCAGCAGCCCCGCGGGGGACCAGCAGTTCTTC.

The chain uses TRBV13 and TRBJ1-2; 7 nucleotides agree with TRBD1. Trimming at V came to 5 bases and at J to 3 bases, leaving 6 bases not matched to a gene. This CDR3 has 14 amino acids. Per germline, CDR1 PRHDT and CDR2 FYEKMQ (reference sequence). DNA of the CDR3: TGTGCCAGCAGCCAGAAGACAGGGCACTATGGCTACACCTTC. Its translation is CASSQKTGHYGYTF.

CDR3 sequence (DNA): TGTGCCAGCAGTACCCGGACAGGGGGTATTACCAAAAACATTCAGTACTTC. Protein product: CASSTRTGGITKNIQYF. The J gene is TRBJ2-4, the V gene TRBV27, with 10 bases fitting TRBD1. V was clipped by 5 bases and J by 2 bases; unmatched bases: 9. The CDR3 is 17 amino acids. Germline V gene lookup returns CDR1 MNHEY and CDR2 SMNVEV (reference sequence).

This clone has just a few counts. The chain has TRBV28 and TRBJ1-2, with 9 bases fitting TRBD1. The ends lost 5 bases at V and 6 bases at J; junction bases unmatched: 13. The CDR3 extends over 16 amino acids. Germline values: CDR1 MDHEN, CDR2 SYDVKM. The CDR3 spells CASSLPGQGRGDGYTF. Here the CDR3 DNA reads TGTGCCAGCAGTCTCCCGGGACAGGGCAGAGGGGATGGCTACACCTTC.

The V call is TRBV28, the J call TRBJ2-5; 12 bases fit TRBD2. From germline, CDR1 is MDHEN and CDR2 SYDVKM. V shed 1 base and J 2 bases; nucleotides not matched to a gene: 8. The CDR3 covers 18 residues. CDR3 nucleotide sequence: TGTGCCAGCAGTTTATTGACTAGCGGGAGAGGGTATCAAGAGACCCAGTACTTC. It encodes CASSLLTSGRGYQETQYF.

The chain employs TRBV4-1 and TRBJ2-1; TRBD2 matches 10 bases. V lost 0 bases to trimming and J lost 9 bases; unmatched junction nucleotides: 11. Germline V CDR1 and CDR2: MGHRA, YSYEKL. CDR3 length: 17 residues. The CDR3 spells CASSQDRTSGDLGEQFF. CDR3 bases: TGCGCCAGCAGCCAAGATCGGACTAGCGGAGATCTGGGTGAGCAGTTCTTC.

V is TRBV7-3 and J is TRBJ2-7, with 7 positions matching TRBD1. Germline CDR1 is SGHTA and CDR2 is FQGTGA. The CDR3 consists of 15 residues. The V segment lost 3 bases and the J segment 5 bases; nucleotides outside the gene matches: 10. CDR3 in amino acids: CASSFGPGTDNEQYF. The CDR3 DNA reads TGTGCCAGCAGCTTTGGGCCCGGGACAGATAACGAGCAGTACTTC.

The chain combines TRBV14 with TRBJ2-7, with a tentative D call TRBD2 (5 bases). The germline gives CDR1 SGHDN, CDR2 FVKESK. CDR3 length: 13 amino acids. Trimming took off 1 base at V and 5 bases at J, with 9 bases between the two ends. The CDR3 nucleotides are TGTGCCAGCAGCCAAGGAGGGTTCCACGAGCAGTACGTC. It yields the protein CASSQGGFHEQYV.

This sequence joins TRBV7-9 and TRBJ1-1, with TRBD1 identical over 10 bases. The V gene's germline CDR1 is SEHNR and CDR2 FQNEAQ (reference sequence). The CDR3 runs 14 residues. After removal of 4 bases from V and 11 bases from J, the junction contained 10 bases not matched to a gene. CDR3 in DNA: TGTGCCAGCAGCTCCTGGACAGGGGGTCGCGAGGCTTTCTTT. It translates to CASSSWTGGREAFF.

The CDR3 loop is CASSSGPNGGYNEQFF. The CDR3 DNA reads TGCGCCAGCAGCTCCGGGCCCAACGGGGGGTACAATGAGCAGTTCTTC. This chain connects TRBV5-1 to TRBJ2-1, with 7 nucleotides matching TRBD2. The germline V gene has CDR1 SGHRS and CDR2 YFSETQ. V dropped 3 bases and J dropped 4; count of bases not matched to a gene: 10. The CDR3 spans 16 residues.

This clone showed up just once. The chain couples TRBV4-2 to TRBJ2-5; TRBD2 matches 8 bases. Germline assignment: CDR1 LGHNA and CDR2 YNFKEQ. CDR3 length: 16 residues. The junction had 9 bases not matched to a gene; V was cut back by 3 bases and J by 3 bases. The CDR3 region is CASSQVLAGNKETQYF. The CDR3 DNA sequence: TGTGCCAGCAGCCAGGTATTAGCGGGGAACAAAGAGACCCAGTACTTC.

The rearrangement uses TRBV15 and TRBJ1-3; D unclear. The J call is in doubt because the DNA end fits TRBJ2-2 better. Germline lookup yields CDR1 LNHNV and CDR2 YYDKDF (reference sequence). This CDR3 is 14 amino acids long. CDR3 residues: CATSRDLNTGELFF. The DNA for the CDR3 is TGTGCCACCAGCAGAGATCTGAACACCGGGGAGCTGTTTTTT.

The sample holds one count of this clone. V gene TRBV19 combines with J gene TRBJ2-2; D call uncertain. The CDR3 is 12 amino acids. V was shortened by 5 bases and J by 7 bases, with 8 bases between the two germline ends. Germline CDR1 reads LNHDA; CDR2 reads SQIVND (reference sequence). Here the CDR3 reads CASSLTGGELFF. CDR3 bases: TGTGCCAGTAGTCTCACGGGCGGGGAGCTGTTTTTT.

There are a few counts of this clone. CDR3 bases: TGTGCCAGCAGTCAAGCGGGAGAGTCCTACGAGCAGTACTTC. This codes for CASSQAGESYEQYF. The chain combines TRBV28 with TRBJ2-7; 8 nucleotides match TRBD2. The CDR3 is made up of 14 amino acids. With 5 bases clipped from V and 1 base from J, the junction kept 4 bases outside the gene matches. The germline V gene has CDR1 MDHEN and CDR2 SYDVKM.

This clone was found a few times. This chain connects TRBV19 to TRBJ1-2, with 7 bases matching TRBD1. From germline, CDR1 is LNHDA and CDR2 SQIVND (reference sequence). The CDR3 loop spans 16 amino acids. J gave up 2 bases and V 8 bases, and 14 bases lay outside the gene matches. The CDR3 DNA reads TGTGCCAGTTCGAACCTTGGGACAGAATCCAACTATGGCTACACCTTC. It specifies CASSNLGTESNYGYTF.